This paragraph reports one T cell receptor (beta chain). It has no known antigen specificity. No base qualities exist here, and no much larger clone lies one base off it. The receptor library was made with the immunoSEQ multiplex PCR assay. Held by TCRdb, this immuneACCESS table contains in-frame sequences only and omits some clones. Under half of the omission traces to an unresolved V gene where checked; the cause of the rest is unknown. The sample table shows more than 300,000 clones, and roughly 94% are seen once. The top ten clones comprise roughly 0.02% of the sample. This specimen comes from a study of shared T cell receptors in the human thymus (dated by TCRdb to the early 2020s). Broadly, across the study: The study investigated the way shared, self-reactive T-cell receptor alpha chains are produced in the human thymus.

V is cut by 4 bases and J by 7 bases, and the space between the germline ends is 11 bases. Including the terminal cysteine and phenylalanine, the CDR3 comprises 12 residues. The retained sequence is limited to the CDR3, 36 bases, with the frame set at the first base. CDR1 and CDR2 (MNHEY, SVGAGI) derive from the germline V gene. Sequencing was done on a sample of thymocytes. The chain employs TRBV6-5 and TRBJ2-7; the D gene is perhaps TRBD1, from 7 matching bases. The sequence came from a human donor. The bases are TGTGCCAGCAGTTTTTCAGGGGGGGAGCAGTACTTC. Its translation is CASSFSGGEQYF.